This entry is about one T cell receptor beta chain. This record comes from a study of control samples from healthy donors and cancer patients. This CDR3 has 16 amino acids. Trimming stripped 6 bases from V and 2 bases from J, with 16 bases between. Germline V gene data show CDR1 as SNHLY and CDR2 as FYNNEI. Using immunoSEQ multiplex PCR, the repertoire was profiled, and TCRdb retains in-frame clones only, with some absent. The sample contains tens of thousands of clones, over 85% of which appear only once. The chain combines TRBV2 with TRBJ2-2; D might be TRBD2 (5 bases). This clonotype was obtained from a woman in her thirties or forties with lung cancer. Sequenced material: PBMCs. The CDR3 reads CASRNHLGDNTGELFF. The DNA of the CDR3 is TGTGCCAGCAGAAACCACCTCGGGGATAACACCGGGGAGCTGTTTTTT.